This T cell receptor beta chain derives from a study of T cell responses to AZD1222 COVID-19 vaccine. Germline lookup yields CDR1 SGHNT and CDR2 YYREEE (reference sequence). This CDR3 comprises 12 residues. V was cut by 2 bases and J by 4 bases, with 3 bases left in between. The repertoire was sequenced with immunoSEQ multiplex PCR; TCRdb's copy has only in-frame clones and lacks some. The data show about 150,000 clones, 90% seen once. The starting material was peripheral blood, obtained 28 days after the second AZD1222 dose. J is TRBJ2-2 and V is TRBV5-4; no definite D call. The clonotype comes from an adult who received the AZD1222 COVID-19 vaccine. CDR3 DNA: TGTGCCAGCAGCTTAGCCACCGGGGAGCTGTTTTTT. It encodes CASSLATGELFF.